This is a list of T cell receptor beta chains from one sample in a study of T cell responses to AZD1222 COVID-19 vaccine. Sequenced by immunoSEQ multiplex PCR; TCRdb stores in-frame clones only, minus some. The table records under 140,000 clones, about 87% of them present only once. The source material was peripheral blood, sampled 28 days after the second AZD1222 dose. These receptors came from an adult who received the AZD1222 COVID-19 vaccine. Both conserved end residues are part of each CDR3. Each record gives: V gene, J gene, D gene, clone size, CDR3 DNA, CDR3 protein. The D gene is left open where the match is weak. Expanded clones are given a class, and other clones once, few, many or no size at all.

V gene: TRBV27
J gene: TRBJ2-7
D gene: -
clone size: -
CDR3 DNA: TGTGCCAGCAGCCAAACGGTTGTAACCTACGAGCAGTACTTC
CDR3 protein: CASSQTVVTYEQYF

V gene: TRBV9
J gene: TRBJ1-5
D gene: TRBD1
clone size: few
CDR3 DNA: TGTGCCAGCAGCGGCAGATGGACAGGGGCGAATCAGCCCCAGCATTTT
CDR3 protein: CASSGRWTGANQPQHF

V gene: TRBV11-3
J gene: TRBJ2-5
D gene: -
clone size: -
CDR3 DNA: TGTGCCAGCAGCACTCCTGCCGGGGACGGGACCCAGTACTTC
CDR3 protein: CASSTPAGDGTQYF

V gene: TRBV19
J gene: TRBJ1-2
D gene: -
clone size: -
CDR3 DNA: TGTGCCAGTAGTATAAGGGGAGTGAGTGGCTACACCTTC
CDR3 protein: CASSIRGVSGYTF

V gene: TRBV2
J gene: TRBJ2-7
D gene: -
clone size: -
CDR3 DNA: TGTGCCAGCGGCCGGGATACCTACGAGCAGTACTTC
CDR3 protein: CASGRDTYEQYF

V gene: TRBV28
J gene: TRBJ2-7
D gene: -
clone size: -
CDR3 DNA: TGTGCCAGCAAATTGACATACCCTATGGGATCCGAGCAGTACTTC
CDR3 protein: CASKLTYPMGSEQYF

V gene: TRBV10-3
J gene: TRBJ1-1
D gene: -
clone size: -
CDR3 DNA: TGTGCCATCAACGGGGTGTCTAACACTGAAGCTTTCTTT
CDR3 protein: CAINGVSNTEAFF

V gene: TRBV28
J gene: TRBJ1-4
D gene: TRBD1
clone size: -
CDR3 DNA: TGTGCCAGCAGTTTACGGCCGGGACAGGGGGTTTTT
CDR3 protein: CASSLRPGQGVF

V gene: TRBV19
J gene: TRBJ1-5
D gene: -
clone size: -
CDR3 DNA: TGTGCCAGTACCGACAGACTCAGAAATCAGCCCCAGCATTTT
CDR3 protein: CASTDRLRNQPQHF

V gene: TRBV10-3
J gene: TRBJ1-3
D gene: -
clone size: -
CDR3 DNA: TGTGCCATCAGTGCGACAGCCCTCGACTCTGGAAACACCATATATTTT
CDR3 protein: CAISATALDSGNTIYF

V gene: TRBV7-9
J gene: TRBJ2-7
D gene: -
clone size: -
CDR3 DNA: TGTGCCAGCAGCCACCCAACAAGGTCAGGGAACTACGAGCAGTACTTC
CDR3 protein: CASSHPTRSGNYEQYF

V gene: TRBV5-1
J gene: TRBJ1-4
D gene: -
clone size: few
CDR3 DNA: TGCGCCAGCAGCTTGGCCGGGAGCTCAACTAATGAAAAACTGTTTTTT
CDR3 protein: CASSLAGSSTNEKLFF

V gene: TRBV10-3
J gene: TRBJ2-5
D gene: -
clone size: -
CDR3 DNA: TGTGCCATCAGTGAGCCCTCGGTAGGGAAAGAGACCCAGTACTTC
CDR3 protein: CAISEPSVGKETQYF

V gene: TRBV28
J gene: TRBJ1-2
D gene: -
clone size: -
CDR3 DNA: TGTGCCAGCAGTTTGGCGCCTGCGTTTGGCTACACCTTC
CDR3 protein: CASSLAPAFGYTF

V gene: TRBV6-5
J gene: TRBJ1-2
D gene: TRBD1
clone size: -
CDR3 DNA: TGTGCCAGCAGCATACAGGGGAACTATGGCTACACCTTC
CDR3 protein: CASSIQGNYGYTF

V gene: TRBV28
J gene: TRBJ1-1
D gene: TRBD1
clone size: -
CDR3 DNA: TGTGCCAGCATGACAGGGGGCATGAACACTGAAGCTTTCTTT
CDR3 protein: CASMTGGMNTEAFF

V gene: TRBV6-1
J gene: TRBJ1-5
D gene: -
clone size: -
CDR3 DNA: TGTGCCAGCAGTGAATTAGGGGTAAGCAATCAGCCCCAGCATTTT
CDR3 protein: CASSELGVSNQPQHF

V gene: TRBV21-1
J gene: TRBJ2-2
D gene: -
clone size: few
CDR3 DNA: -
CDR3 protein: CASIWRWGTPGSCFF

V gene: TRBV3-1/TRBV3-2
J gene: TRBJ1-1
D gene: -
clone size: -
CDR3 DNA: TGTGCCAGCAGCCAAGTCGGAGGCACTGAAGCTTTCTTT
CDR3 protein: CASSQVGGTEAFF

V gene: TRBV6-5
J gene: TRBJ2-2
D gene: TRBD1
clone size: -
CDR3 DNA: TGTGCCAGCTGCCGGGACAGGGGTAGGACCGGGGAGCTGTTTTTT
CDR3 protein: CASCRDRGRTGELFF

V gene: TRBV27
J gene: TRBJ2-3
D gene: -
clone size: -
CDR3 DNA: TGTGCCAGCAGTTTAACTCCAAGCGTTTTAGGGACAGATACGCAGTATTTT
CDR3 protein: CASSLTPSVLGTDTQYF

V gene: TRBV24-1
J gene: TRBJ2-3
D gene: -
clone size: -
CDR3 DNA: TGTGCCACCAGTGGGGAGGATACGCAGTATTTT
CDR3 protein: CATSGEDTQYF

V gene: TRBV12-3/TRBV12-4
J gene: TRBJ1-3
D gene: -
clone size: -
CDR3 DNA: TGTGCCAGCAGCGGGGGGGGAAACACCATATATTTT
CDR3 protein: CASSGGGNTIYF

V gene: TRBV18
J gene: TRBJ1-1
D gene: -
clone size: -
CDR3 DNA: TGTGCCAGCTCAGTACAGGAGAACACTGAAGCTTTCTTT
CDR3 protein: CASSVQENTEAFF

V gene: TRBV27
J gene: TRBJ2-3
D gene: TRBD2
clone size: few
CDR3 DNA: TGTGCCAGCAGTTACCGTAGCGGGAGCGGCACAGATACGCAGTATTTT
CDR3 protein: CASSYRSGSGTDTQYF

V gene: TRBV27
J gene: TRBJ2-4
D gene: TRBD1
clone size: -
CDR3 DNA: TGTGCCAGCAGCCGGACAGGGGAAAACATTCAGTACTTC
CDR3 protein: CASSRTGENIQYF

V gene: TRBV7-2
J gene: TRBJ1-1
D gene: -
clone size: once
CDR3 DNA: TGTGCCAGCAGCTTAGTAGGGGGGTCGAACACTGAAGCTTTCTTT
CDR3 protein: CASSLVGGSNTEAFF

V gene: TRBV5-6
J gene: TRBJ1-2
D gene: -
clone size: -
CDR3 DNA: TGTGCCAGCAGCTTGGTCGGTCGTCGGACTAACTATGGCTACACCTTC
CDR3 protein: CASSLVGRRTNYGYTF

V gene: TRBV18
J gene: TRBJ2-1
D gene: TRBD2
clone size: -
CDR3 DNA: TGTGCCAGCTCACAGGGACTAGCGGGGAATCACAATGAGCAGTTCTTC
CDR3 protein: CASSQGLAGNHNEQFF

V gene: TRBV11-3
J gene: TRBJ2-2
D gene: -
clone size: -
CDR3 DNA: TGTGCCAGCAGCTTGGGGCTCGGGGACACCGGGGAGCTGTTTTTT
CDR3 protein: CASSLGLGDTGELFF

V gene: TRBV4-2
J gene: TRBJ1-1
D gene: -
clone size: -
CDR3 DNA: TGTGCCAGCAGCCAATTGGAACAGGGCGAAGCTTTCTTT
CDR3 protein: CASSQLEQGEAFF

V gene: TRBV5-1
J gene: TRBJ2-2
D gene: -
clone size: once
CDR3 DNA: TGCGCCAGCAGCTTGGGGGGGGCCCCCGGGGAGCTGTTTTTT
CDR3 protein: CASSLGGAPGELFF

V gene: TRBV4-1
J gene: TRBJ2-1
D gene: TRBD1
clone size: -
CDR3 DNA: TGCGCCAGCAGCCTGGGCGCAACAGGGGGTTCCTACAATGAGCAGTTCTTC
CDR3 protein: CASSLGATGGSYNEQFF

V gene: TRBV5-6
J gene: TRBJ1-1
D gene: -
clone size: -
CDR3 DNA: TGTGCCAGCAGCATCAACACTGAAGCTTTCTTT
CDR3 protein: CASSINTEAFF

V gene: TRBV29-1
J gene: TRBJ1-4
D gene: -
clone size: -
CDR3 DNA: TGCAGCGTAAAAGGGGCAGGTTGGTTTGAAAAACTGTTTTTT
CDR3 protein: CSVKGAGWFEKLFF

V gene: TRBV5-6
J gene: TRBJ2-5
D gene: TRBD1
clone size: -
CDR3 DNA: TGTGCCAGCAGCGCCGGGACAGAGGCCCGAGAGACCCAGTACTTC
CDR3 protein: CASSAGTEARETQYF

V gene: TRBV3-1/TRBV3-2
J gene: TRBJ2-3
D gene: TRBD2
clone size: -
CDR3 DNA: TGTGCCAGCAGCCTGAGAGCGGGAACTAGCACAGATACGCAGTATTTT
CDR3 protein: CASSLRAGTSTDTQYF